Each of the 12 T cell receptor beta chains below was sequenced from the same sample in a study of blood T cell repertoires in COVID-19. Clones were read by immunoSEQ multiplex PCR, and TCRdb kept only the in-frame ones, dropping some. The table shows 200,000 to 250,000 clones, with approximately 80% occurring only once. The specimen sequenced was peripheral blood. The receptor source for this set is a man between 50 and 59 years old with active or convalescent COVID-19.

This clone was recorded once. This chain uses TRBV11-2 with TRBJ2-5, with D perhaps TRBD1 (6 bases). With 5 bases removed from V and 0 bases from J, the gap between germline ends came to 13 bases. The CDR3 is 15 residues long. Germline loops: CDR1 SGHAT, CDR2 FQNNGV. DNA for the CDR3: TGTGCCAGCAGCCCGTCTCAGGGGTACCAAGAGACCCAGTACTTC. Protein sequence: CASSPSQGYQETQYF. Based on the CDR3 plus reference TRBV11-2 and TRBJ2-5, the full variable domain is EAGVAQSPRYKIIEKRQSVAFWCNPISGHATLYWYQQILGQGPKLLIQFQNNGVVDDSQLPKDRFSAERLKGVDSTLKIQPAKLEDSAVYLCASSPSQGYQETQYFGPGTRLLVL.

This clone appeared a few times. The rearrangement links TRBV6-5 to TRBJ1-5; no clear D. V was trimmed by 5 bases and J by 6 bases, leaving 11 bases between them. Germline CDR1 is MNHEY and CDR2 is SVGAGI. CDR3 length: 13 amino acids. The CDR3 sequence is CASSPGPIQPQHF. The CDR3 DNA sequence: TGTGCCAGCAGTCCAGGTCCGATTCAGCCCCAGCATTTT.

The chain has TRBV19 and TRBJ1-4; 9 positions agree with TRBD1. CDR1 and CDR2 (germline): LNHDA, SQIVND (reference sequence). V was clipped by 6 bases and J by 7 bases; unmatched bases: 9. The CDR3 sequence is 15 residues long. This CDR3 reads CASRVTGGAGEKLFF. CDR3 in DNA: TGTGCCAGTAGAGTCACAGGGGGCGCGGGTGAAAAACTGTTTTTT.

The genes are TRBV6-2 or TRBV6-3 and TRBJ1-1; D is possibly TRBD1 (5 bases). V shed 0 bases and J shed 11 bases, with 22 bases lying between them. This CDR3 has 16 amino acids. Germline V gives CDR1 MNHEY, CDR2 SVGEGT. DNA of the CDR3: TGTGCCAGCAGTTACTCCTCAATTCCAACAGGAGATCGGGCTTTCTTT. This translates into CASSYSSIPTGDRAFF.

Details on this clone: One junction end disagrees with the germline gene, perhaps due to a read error. The chain has TRBV7-2 and TRBJ2-7; D ambiguous. Per the germline V gene, CDR1 is SGHTA and CDR2 is FQGNSA. The length of the CDR3 is 11 residues. The CDR3 bases are TGTGCCAGCGGCTTTCAGTACGAGCAGTACTTC. Translating gives CASGFQYEQYF.

This clone has a single count. The chain combines TRBV11-2 with TRBJ2-7; 8 nucleotides match TRBD1. The CDR3 covers 15 residues. With 5 bases clipped from V and 4 bases from J, the junction kept 10 bases outside the gene matches. Germline V gene lookup returns CDR1 SGHAT and CDR2 FQNNGV. The CDR3 protein is CASSVTGGKGYEQYF. The CDR3 DNA reads TGTGCCAGCAGCGTCACAGGGGGTAAGGGTTACGAGCAGTACTTC.

The chain has TRBV4-1 and TRBJ2-6; TRBD1 aligns across 7 bases. CDR1 and CDR2 from the germline V gene are MGHRA and YSYEKL. V shed 4 bases and J 0 bases; nucleotides not matched to a gene: 9. The CDR3 spans 18 residues. As DNA, the CDR3 is TGCGCCAGCAGCCTAAGGGGACAGCATAACTCTGGGGCCAACGTCCTGACTTTC. The encoded protein is CASSLRGQHNSGANVLTF.

The chain joins TRBV29-1 to TRBJ2-3; no clear D. Trimming took 3 bases from V and 0 from J, leaving 4 bases between them. Germline values: CDR1 SQVTM, CDR2 ANQGSEA. The CDR3 is 12 residues long. CDR3: CSVDRSTDTQYF. The CDR3, as DNA: TGCAGCGTTGACAGAAGCACAGATACGCAGTATTTT.

This clone was seen once. The chain employs TRBV2 and TRBJ1-1, with D possibly matching TRBD1 (6 bases). Germline V gives CDR1 SNHLY, CDR2 FYNNEI. The CDR3 extends over 14 amino acids. Trimming removed 4 bases at V and 1 base at J, with 10 bases between. CDR3 DNA sequence: TGTGCCAGCAGTGTCCAGGGGAAGAACACTGAAGCTTTCTTT. This encodes CASSVQGKNTEAFF.

This clone was picked up one time. J is TRBJ1-1 and V is TRBV18; D gene unclear. The CDR3 sequence is 13 residues long. With 1 base removed from V and 5 bases from J, the gap between germline ends came to 8 bases. The germline V gene encodes CDR1 KGHSH and CDR2 LQKENI. CDR3 nucleotides: TGTGCCAGCTCACCACAGAGGGAAACTGAAGCTTTCTTT. Amino acid sequence: CASSPQRETEAFF.

V usage is TRBV18 and J usage is TRBJ1-2; TRBD1 agrees at 8 bases. In germline, CDR1 is KGHSH, CDR2 LQKENI. This CDR3 is built from 14 residues. V dropped 3 bases and J dropped 8; count of bases not matched to a gene: 8. CDR3 DNA sequence: TGTGCCAGCTCACCCCCGGGACAGGCTGGGGGCTACACCTTC. Translating it yields CASSPPGQAGGYTF. Complete variable domain (other parts from reference TRBV18 and TRBJ1-2): NAGVMQNPRHLVRRRGQEARLRCSPMKGHSHVYWYRQLPEEGLKFMVYLQKENIIDESGMPKERFSAEFPKEGPSILRIQQVVRGDSAAYFCASSPPGQAGGYTFGSGTRLTVV.

The rearrangement joins TRBV28 to TRBJ1-5, with 7 nucleotides matching TRBD1. Germline V gene sequence: CDR1 MDHEN, CDR2 SYDVKM. The CDR3 length is 16 residues. The junction had 12 bases not matched to a gene; V was cut back by 6 bases and J by 4 bases. The CDR3 loop reads CASSKVQGIGNQPQHF. The CDR3 DNA sequence: TGTGCCAGCAGCAAGGTACAGGGGATTGGGAATCAGCCCCAGCATTTT.